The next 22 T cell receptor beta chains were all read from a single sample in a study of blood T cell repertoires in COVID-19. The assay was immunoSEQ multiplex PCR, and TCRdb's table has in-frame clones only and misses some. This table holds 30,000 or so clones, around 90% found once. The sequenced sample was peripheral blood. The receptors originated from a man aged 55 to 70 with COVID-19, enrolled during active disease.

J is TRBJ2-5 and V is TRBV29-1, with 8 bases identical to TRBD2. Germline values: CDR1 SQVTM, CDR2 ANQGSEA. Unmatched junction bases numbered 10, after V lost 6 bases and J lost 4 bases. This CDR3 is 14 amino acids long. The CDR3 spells CSVAPSGSGETQYF. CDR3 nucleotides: TGCAGCGTCGCCCCGAGCGGGAGCGGAGAGACCCAGTACTTC.

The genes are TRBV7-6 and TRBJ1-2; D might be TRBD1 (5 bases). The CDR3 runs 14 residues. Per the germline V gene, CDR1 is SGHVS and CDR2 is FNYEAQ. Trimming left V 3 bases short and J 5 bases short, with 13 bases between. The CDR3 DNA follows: TGTGCCAGCAGCTTGGGGGACTCCAGATATGGCTACACCTTC. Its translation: CASSLGDSRYGYTF.

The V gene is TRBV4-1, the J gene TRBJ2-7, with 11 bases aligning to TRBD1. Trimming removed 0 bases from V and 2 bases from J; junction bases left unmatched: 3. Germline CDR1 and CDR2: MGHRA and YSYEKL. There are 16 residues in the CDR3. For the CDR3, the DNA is TGCGCCAGCAGCCAAGAGGGGACAGGGGGACCCTACGAGCAGTACTTC. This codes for CASSQEGTGGPYEQYF.

For the CDR3, the DNA is TGCGCCAGCAGCTCGCTAGCGGGAGGGCCGTCGCCCTACAATGAGCAGTTCTTC. Residues: CASSSLAGGPSPYNEQFF. The chain is built from TRBV5-1 and TRBJ2-1, with 12 bases lining up with TRBD2. V dropped 3 bases and J dropped 2; count of bases not matched to a gene: 9. This CDR3 comprises 18 residues. The germline gives CDR1 SGHRS, CDR2 YFSETQ.

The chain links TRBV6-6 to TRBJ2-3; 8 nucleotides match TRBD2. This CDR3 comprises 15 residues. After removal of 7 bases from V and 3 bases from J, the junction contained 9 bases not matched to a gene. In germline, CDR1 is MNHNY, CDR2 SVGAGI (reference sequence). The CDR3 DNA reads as TGTGCCAGCACCCGGGAGGGCCGGGTTACAGATACGCAGTATTTT. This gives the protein CASTREGRVTDTQYF.

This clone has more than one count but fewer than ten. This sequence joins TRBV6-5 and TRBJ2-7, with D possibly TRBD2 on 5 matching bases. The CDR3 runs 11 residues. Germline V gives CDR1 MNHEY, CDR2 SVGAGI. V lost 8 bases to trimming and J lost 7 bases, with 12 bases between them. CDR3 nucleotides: TGTGCCAGCTCCATGGGCGGGGAGCAGTACTTC. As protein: CASSMGGEQYF.

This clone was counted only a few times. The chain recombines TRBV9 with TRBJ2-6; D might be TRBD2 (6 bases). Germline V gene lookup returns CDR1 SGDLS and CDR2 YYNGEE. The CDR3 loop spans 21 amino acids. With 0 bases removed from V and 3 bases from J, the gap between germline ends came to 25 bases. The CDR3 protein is CASSVAPSGPWGLYGANVLTF. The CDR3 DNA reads TGTGCCAGCAGCGTAGCCCCTTCAGGACCCTGGGGACTTTATGGGGCCAACGTCCTGACTTTC.

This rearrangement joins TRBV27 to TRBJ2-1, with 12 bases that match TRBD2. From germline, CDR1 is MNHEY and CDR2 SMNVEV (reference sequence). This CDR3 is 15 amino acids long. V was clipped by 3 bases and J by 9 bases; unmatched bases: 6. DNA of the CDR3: TGTGCCAGCAGTTTCGCGACTAGCGGGAGAAGTGAGCAGTTCTTC. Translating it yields CASSFATSGRSEQFF.

The CDR3 DNA reads as TGTGCCAGCAGCATTCACCCACAGGGGGCAGGTGAAGCTTTCTTT. Its translation: CASSIHPQGAGEAFF. The chain links TRBV28 to TRBJ1-1; 9 bases align to TRBD1. J lost 7 bases, V lost 6 bases, and 12 bases had no gene match. The germline V gene encodes CDR1 MDHEN and CDR2 SYDVKM. CDR3 length: 15 residues.

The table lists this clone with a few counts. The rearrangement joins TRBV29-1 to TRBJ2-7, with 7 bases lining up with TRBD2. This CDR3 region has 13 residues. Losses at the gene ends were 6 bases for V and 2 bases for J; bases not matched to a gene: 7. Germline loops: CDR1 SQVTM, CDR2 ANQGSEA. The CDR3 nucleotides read TGCAGCGTAATAGGGACTAACCCCTACGAGCAGTACTTC. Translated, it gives CSVIGTNPYEQYF.

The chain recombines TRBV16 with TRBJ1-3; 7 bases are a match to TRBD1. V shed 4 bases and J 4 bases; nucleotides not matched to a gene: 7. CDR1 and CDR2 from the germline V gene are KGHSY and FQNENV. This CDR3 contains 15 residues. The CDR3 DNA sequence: TGTGCCAGCAGCCGGATCGACAGGGTCGGAAACACCATATATTTT. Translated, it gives CASSRIDRVGNTIYF.

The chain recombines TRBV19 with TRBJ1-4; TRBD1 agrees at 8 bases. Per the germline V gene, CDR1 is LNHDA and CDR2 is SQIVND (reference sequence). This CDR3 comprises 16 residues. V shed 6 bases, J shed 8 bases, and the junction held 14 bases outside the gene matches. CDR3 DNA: TGTGCCAGTAGCCCTTCGACAGGGGTACTAGGGGAAAAACTGTTTTTT. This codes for CASSPSTGVLGEKLFF.

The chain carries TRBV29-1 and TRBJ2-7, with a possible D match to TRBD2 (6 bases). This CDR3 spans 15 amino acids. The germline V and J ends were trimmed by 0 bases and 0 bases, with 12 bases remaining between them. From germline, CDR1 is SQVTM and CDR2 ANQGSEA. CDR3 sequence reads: CSVEDAGGSSYEQYF. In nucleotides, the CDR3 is TGCAGCGTTGAAGATGCCGGGGGAAGCTCCTACGAGCAGTACTTC.

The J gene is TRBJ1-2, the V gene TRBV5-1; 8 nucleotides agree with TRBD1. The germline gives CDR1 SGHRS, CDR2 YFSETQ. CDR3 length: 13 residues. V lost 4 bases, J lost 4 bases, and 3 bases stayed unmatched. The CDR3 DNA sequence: TGCGCCAGCAGCCGCGGACAGGGCTATGGCTACACCTTC. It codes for CASSRGQGYGYTF. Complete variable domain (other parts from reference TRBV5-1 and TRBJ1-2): KAGVTQTPRYLIKTRGQQVTLSCSPISGHRSVSWYQQTPGQGLQFLFEYFSETQRNKGNFPGRFSGRQFSNSRSEMNVSTLELGDSALYLCASSRGQGYGYTFGSGTRLTVV.

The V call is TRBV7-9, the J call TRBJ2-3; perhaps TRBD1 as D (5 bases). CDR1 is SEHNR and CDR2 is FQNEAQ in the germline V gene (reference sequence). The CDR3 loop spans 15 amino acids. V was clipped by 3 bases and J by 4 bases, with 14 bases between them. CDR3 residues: CASSFVQGGADTQYF. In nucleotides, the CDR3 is TGTGCCAGCAGCTTCGTCCAGGGTGGAGCAGATACGCAGTATTTT. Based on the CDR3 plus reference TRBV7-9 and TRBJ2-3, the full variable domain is DTGVSQNPRHKITKRGQNVTFRCDPISEHNRLYWYRQTLGQGPEFLTYFQNEAQLEKSRLLSDRFSAERPKGSFSTLEIQRTEQGDSAMYLCASSFVQGGADTQYFGPGTRLTVL.

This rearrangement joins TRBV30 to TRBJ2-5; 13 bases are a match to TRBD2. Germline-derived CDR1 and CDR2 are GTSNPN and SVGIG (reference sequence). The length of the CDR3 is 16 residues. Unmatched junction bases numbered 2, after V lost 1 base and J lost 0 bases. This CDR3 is CAWSATSGRYQETQYF. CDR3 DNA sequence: TGTGCCTGGAGTGCGACTAGCGGGAGGTACCAAGAGACCCAGTACTTC.

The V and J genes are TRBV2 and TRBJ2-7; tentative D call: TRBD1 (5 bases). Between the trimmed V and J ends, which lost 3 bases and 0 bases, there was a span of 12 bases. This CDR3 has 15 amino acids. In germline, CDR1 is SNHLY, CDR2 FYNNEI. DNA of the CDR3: TGTGCCAGCAGTGAGACGCTCGACAGCTCCTACGAGCAGTACTTC. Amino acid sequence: CASSETLDSSYEQYF.

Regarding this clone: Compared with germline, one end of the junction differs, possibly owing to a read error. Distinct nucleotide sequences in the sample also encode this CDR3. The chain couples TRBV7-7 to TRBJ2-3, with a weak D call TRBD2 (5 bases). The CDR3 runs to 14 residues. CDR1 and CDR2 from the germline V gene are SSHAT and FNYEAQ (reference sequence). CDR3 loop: CASSLGSGTDTQYF. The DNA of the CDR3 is TGTGCTAGCAGCCTGGGTAGCGGCACAGATACGCAGTATTTT.

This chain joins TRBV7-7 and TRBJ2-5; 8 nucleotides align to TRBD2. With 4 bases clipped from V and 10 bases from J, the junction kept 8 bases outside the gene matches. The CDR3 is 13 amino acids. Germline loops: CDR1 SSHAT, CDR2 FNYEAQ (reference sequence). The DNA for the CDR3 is TGTGCCAGCAGCTCAACTAGCGGAACGGGCCAGTACTTC. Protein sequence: CASSSTSGTGQYF.

CDR3 residues: CASSLGTATPLHF. The CDR3 nucleotides are TGCGCCAGCAGCTTGGGGACAGCTACACCCCTCCACTTT. The rearrangement joins TRBV5-1 to TRBJ1-6; a weak D match, TRBD1 (6 bases). V was cut by 0 bases and J by 11 bases, with 9 bases left in between. Germline V lookup: CDR1 SGHRS, CDR2 YFSETQ. This CDR3 spans 13 amino acids.

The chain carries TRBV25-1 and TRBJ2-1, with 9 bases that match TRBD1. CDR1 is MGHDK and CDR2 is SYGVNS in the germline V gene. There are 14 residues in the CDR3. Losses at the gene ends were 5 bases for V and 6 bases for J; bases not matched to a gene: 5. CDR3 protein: CASSTQDRGNEQFF. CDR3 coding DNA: TGTGCCAGCAGTACCCAGGACAGGGGCAATGAGCAGTTCTTC.

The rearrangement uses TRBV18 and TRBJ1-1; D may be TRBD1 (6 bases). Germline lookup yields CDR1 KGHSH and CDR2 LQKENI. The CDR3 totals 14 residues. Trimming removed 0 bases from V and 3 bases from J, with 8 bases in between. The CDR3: CASSPPGTYTEAFF. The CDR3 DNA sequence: TGTGCCAGCTCACCACCAGGGACATACACTGAAGCTTTCTTT.